This T cell receptor beta chain was found in a study of spatial heterogeneity in lung cancer (dated by TCRdb to about 2019). Study-wide context: Beta-chain transcripts were consistently detected in greater numbers than alpha-chain transcripts, which likely reflects a higher abundance of beta-chain transcripts. A strong correlation was found between TCR transcript counts in tumor regions and a T cell transcriptional module score from matched bulk RNA-seq. In the raw uncorrected reads, each unique combination of TCR and UMI appeared more than ten times on average. TCR alpha and beta repertoires were quantitatively compared across multiple tumor regions, matched nontumor lung and blood in non-small cell lung cancer. TCR repertoire features were related to nonsynonymous mutation counts determined by whole-exome sequencing of tumor tissue. Both alpha and beta chains were TCR-sequenced in 210 or so tumor regions, some 64 matched nontumor lung samples and roughly 54 PBMC samples obtained at surgery. Summary of the overall study and its limitations: The count of ubiquitous expanded TCRs correlated with the count of ubiquitous nonsynonymous mutations, and the count of regional expanded TCRs correlated with the count of regional nonsynonymous mutations. TCR-seq coverage of tumor T cells was estimated to be only approximately 7% for alpha chains and about 13% for beta chains. The tumor nonsynonymous mutation count correlated with the number of expanded alpha and beta TCRs within the tumor. Additional single-cell paired TCR alpha and beta sequencing was considered necessary to confirm, at a functional level, the hypothesis that regional TCRs recognize regional mutations.

The CDR3 runs 15 amino acids, cysteine and phenylalanine included. The DNA shown is the 45-base CDR3, in frame from base 1. CDR1 and CDR2 (DFQATT, SNEGSKA) derive from the germline V gene (reference sequence). V is shortened by 0 bases, J by 3 bases, and the region joining them spans 15 bases. Sample time point, as interpreted from the label and publication: sample taken at primary tumor resection. The donors were about 71 patients from the lung TRACERx cohort who had early-stage, untreated non-small cell lung cancer. TCR sequencing used whole RNA extracted from tumor and nontumor lung tissue, or from cryopreserved PBMC samples, without cell sorting. Only patients with enough RNA available from two or more tumor regions were chosen for TCR sequencing. Before being selected, tumor and adjacent nontumor lung specimens were reviewed by a lung pathologist. In the case of this clonotype: Its antigen is unknown. It has no much larger one-base neighbor in the sample; base qualities were not kept. This beta chain lies outside the target of a library built for alpha chains; its clone size means little.

Library prep was done by 5' RACE. Sequenced using a NextSeq 500. To allow correction of PCR and sequencing errors, the TCR library protocol tagged every TCR cDNA molecule with a unique molecular identifier. The study's own analysis went as follows. TCR identification, UMI-based error correction and CDR3 extraction were all carried out with Decombinator tools. TCRs above a frequency of 2 per 1,000, corresponding to the top 1% of the tumor frequency distribution, were defined as expanded. Expanded tumor TCRs were classed as regional if statistically deemed absent (corrected P<0.05) from at least one tumor region, otherwise ubiquitous. Renyi diversity was computed with the R vegan package after each repertoire had been subsampled 100 times to 5,000 TCRs. CDR3 similarity networks were built from amino acid triplet string-kernel similarity, connecting CDR3s with pairwise similarity above 0.82. TCRdb cleaned the public reads at Q25 with fastp, built clones with MiXCR and kept in-frame beta chains. Entries are consolidated by CDR3 protein sequence, retaining the most common genes and DNA. The V and J calls and clone size come from TCRdb's table, not from the authors' own analysis. This sample is represented by 900 to 1,500 distinct CDR3 sequences; approximately 29% of them were singletons. The leading ten clones occupy approximately 35% of the sample.

The clonotype was recovered from a male donor with early-stage non-small cell lung cancer. Recombination connected TRBV20-1 to TRBJ2-7; a confident D gene designation cannot be given. The sample in question was lung tumor tissue, obtained at surgery. The CDR3 in this case is CSARDEGRKGYEQYF. At the DNA level, the sequence is TGCAGTGCTAGAGATGAAGGAAGAAAGGGCTACGAGCAGTACTTC.